This TCR beta chain is drawn from a study of cytomegalovirus exposure and HLA in healthy donors. The PCR employed 60 Vbeta primers together with 13 Jbeta primers. The method was immunoSEQ multiplex PCR; TCRdb's version includes in-frame clones alone and lacks a portion of them. The table shows 150,000 or so clones, with roughly 88% occurring only once. General study points: The authors later found HLA-associated TCR beta chains more clonally expanded than equally common others. While the bulk of TCR sequences proved rare, some public TCRs turned up in many donors. What a later analysis showed was that several of the most significant clusters appeared linked to common viral pathogens. In a later analysis, TCR beta V- and J-gene trimming was associated with a missense DCLRE1C variant.

Germline CDR1 reads SGHAT; CDR2 reads FQNNGV. The CDR3 spans 13 residues. V gave up 8 bases and J gave up 6 bases, with 15 bases separating them. Remarks on this clone: Its antigen remains unidentified.

Sequenced sample: PBMCs. The TCR originated in a man aged 50-59 years in good health and CMV-seropositive. This chain joins TRBV11-2 and TRBJ2-3; no definite D call. CDR3 amino acids: CASAPGPLDTQYF. CDR3 sequence (DNA): TGTGCCAGCGCCCCAGGTCCGCTGGATACGCAGTATTTT.